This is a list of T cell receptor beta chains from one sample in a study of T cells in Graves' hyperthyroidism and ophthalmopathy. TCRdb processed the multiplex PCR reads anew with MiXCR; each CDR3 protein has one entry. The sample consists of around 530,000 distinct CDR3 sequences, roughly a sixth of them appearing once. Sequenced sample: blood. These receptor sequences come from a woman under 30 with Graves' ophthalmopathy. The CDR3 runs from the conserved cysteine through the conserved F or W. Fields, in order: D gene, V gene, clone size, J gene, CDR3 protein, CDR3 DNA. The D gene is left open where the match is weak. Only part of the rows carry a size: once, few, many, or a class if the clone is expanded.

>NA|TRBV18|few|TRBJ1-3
CASSPPSGVPGNTIYF
TGTGCCAGCTCACCACCGTCAGGGGTGCCTGGAAACACCATATATTTT
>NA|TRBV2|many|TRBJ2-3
CASSELGIGTTTDTQYF
TGTGCCAGCAGTGAACTTGGTATTGGGACCACCACAGATACGCAGTATTTT
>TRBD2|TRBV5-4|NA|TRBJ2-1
CASRASGISSYNEQFF
TGTGCCAGCAGGGCTAGCGGAATAAGCTCCTACAATGAGCAGTTCTTC
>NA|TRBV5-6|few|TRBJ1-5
CASSLQGWNNQPQHF
TGTGCCAGCAGCCTACAGGGATGGAACAATCAGCCCCAGCATTTT
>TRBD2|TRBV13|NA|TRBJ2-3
CASSLEASGRRADTQYF
TGTGCCAGCAGCTTAGAAGCCAGCGGGAGGAGGGCAGATACGCAGTATTTT
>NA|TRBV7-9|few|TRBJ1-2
CASSSAGGWPNYGYTF
TGTGCCAGCAGCTCTGCGGGCGGGTGGCCTAACTATGGCTACACCTTC
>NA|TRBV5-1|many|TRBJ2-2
CASSLKSAGGELFF
TGCGCCAGCAGCTTGAAGTCAGCCGGCGGGGAGCTGTTTTTT
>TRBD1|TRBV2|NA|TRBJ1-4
CASRWTGGNEKLFF
TGTGCCAGCAGGTGGACAGGGGGAAATGAAAAACTGTTTTTT
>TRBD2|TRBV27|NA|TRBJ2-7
CASSGAGGPSYEQYF
TGTGCCAGCAGTGGAGCGGGAGGCCCCTCCTACGAGCAGTACTTC
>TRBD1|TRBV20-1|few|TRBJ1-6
CSAFTGGYNSPLHF
TGCAGTGCTTTTACAGGGGGCTATAATTCACCCCTCCACTTT
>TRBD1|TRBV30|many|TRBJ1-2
CAWTDRENYGYTF
TGTGCCTGGACGGACAGGGAGAACTATGGCTACACCTTC
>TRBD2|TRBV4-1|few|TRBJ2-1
CASSLLGLAFNEQFF
TGCGCCAGCAGCCTTCTCGGACTAGCCTTCAATGAGCAGTTCTTC
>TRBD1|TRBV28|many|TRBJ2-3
CASKSQGAGGTDTQYF
TGTGCCAGCAAAAGTCAGGGGGCGGGCGGCACAGATACGCAGTATTTT
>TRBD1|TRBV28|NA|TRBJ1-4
CASSFSPGDRNEKLFF
TGTGCCAGCAGTTTTTCTCCTGGGGACAGGAATGAAAAACTGTTTTTT
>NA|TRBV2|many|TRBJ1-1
CASSERRSTEAFF
TGTGCCAGCAGTGAACGGCGGTCCACTGAAGCTTTCTTT
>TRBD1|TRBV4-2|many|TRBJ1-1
CASSQETGLNTEAFF
TGTGCCAGCAGCCAAGAGACAGGGTTGAACACTGAAGCTTTCTTT
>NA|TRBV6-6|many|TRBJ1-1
CASSYSFRSGEGNTEAFF
TGTGCCAGCAGTTACTCATTCCGTAGTGGGGAGGGGAACACTGAAGCTTTCTTT
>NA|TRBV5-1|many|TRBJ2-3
CASSLSPPSSTDTQYF
TGCGCCAGCAGCTTGAGTCCCCCTTCTAGCACAGATACGCAGTATTTT
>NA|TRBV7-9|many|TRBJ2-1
CASSLATGEGSYNEQFF
TGTGCCAGCAGCTTAGCGACAGGGGAGGGCTCCTACAATGAGCAGTTCTTC
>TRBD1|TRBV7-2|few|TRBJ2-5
CASSKTGGEKTQYF
TGTGCCAGCAGCAAAACAGGGGGTGAGAAGACCCAGTACTTC
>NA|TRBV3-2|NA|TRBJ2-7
CASSQEFSSGSPEQYF
TGTGCCAGCAGCCAAGAATTTTCTAGCGGGTCCCCTGAGCAGTACTTC
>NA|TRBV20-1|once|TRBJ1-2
CSAGGGYGYTF
TGCAGTGCGGGAGGGGGCTATGGCTACACCTTC
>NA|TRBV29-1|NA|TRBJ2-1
CSVERQASVNEQFF
TGCAGCGTTGAACGCCAGGCCAGCGTCAATGAGCAGTTCTTC
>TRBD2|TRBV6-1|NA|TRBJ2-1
CASSGPSGGAWNEQFF
TGTGCCAGCAGTGGGCCAAGCGGGGGGGCCTGGAATGAGCAGTTCTTC
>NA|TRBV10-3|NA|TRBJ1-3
CAISPGENTIYF
TGTGCCATCAGTCCCGGGGAAAACACCATATATTTT
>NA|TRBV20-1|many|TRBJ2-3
CGVTAGTDTQYF
TGCGGGGTCACAGCGGGCACAGATACGCAGTATTTT
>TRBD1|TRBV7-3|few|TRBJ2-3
CASSLEETGAQDTQYF
TGTGCCAGCAGCTTAGAGGAGACAGGGGCCCAAGATACGCAGTATTTT
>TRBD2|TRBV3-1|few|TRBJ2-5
CASSQRTSGGGETQYF
TGTGCCAGCAGCCAAAGGACTAGCGGGGGGGGAGAGACCCAGTACTTC
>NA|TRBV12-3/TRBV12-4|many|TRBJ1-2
CASSFSGRVAGYTF
TGTGCCAGCAGTTTTTCTGGCAGGGTGGCTGGCTACACCTTC
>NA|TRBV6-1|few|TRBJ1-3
CASGRDSGNTIYF
TGTGCCAGCGGACGGGACTCTGGAAACACCATATATTTT
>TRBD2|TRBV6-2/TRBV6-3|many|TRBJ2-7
CASSGAPGTSGIPLTYEQYF
TGTGCCAGCAGTGGGGCCCCCGGGACTAGCGGGATCCCGCTTACCTACGAGCAGTACTTC
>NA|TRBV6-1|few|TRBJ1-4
CASTTRKRTGEKLFF
TGTGCCAGCACCACGAGAAAAAGAACCGGGGAAAAACTGTTTTTT
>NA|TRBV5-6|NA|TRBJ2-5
CASSLALKTQYF
TGTGCCAGCAGCTTGGCATTGAAGACCCAGTACTTC
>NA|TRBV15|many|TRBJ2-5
CATSRGMTGDQETQYF
TGTGCCACCAGCAGAGGAATGACGGGGGACCAAGAGACCCAGTACTTC
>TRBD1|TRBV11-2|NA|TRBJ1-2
CASSLPGQGRGYTF
TGTGCCAGCAGCTTACCGGGACAGGGCAGGGGCTACACCTTC
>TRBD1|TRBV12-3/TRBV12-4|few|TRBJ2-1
CASSPGDRFNEQFF
TGTGCCAGCAGCCCCGGGGACAGGTTCAATGAGCAGTTCTTC
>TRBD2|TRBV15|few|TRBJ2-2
CATSRDKGAGTNTGELFF
TGTGCCACCAGCAGAGATAAGGGAGCGGGGACGAACACCGGGGAGCTGTTTTTT
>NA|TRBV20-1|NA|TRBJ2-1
CSARDKGNEQFF
TGCAGTGCGAGAGACAAGGGCAATGAGCAGTTCTTC
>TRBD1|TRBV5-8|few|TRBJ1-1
CASSSRQGRNTEAFF
TGTGCCAGCAGCTCCCGACAGGGAAGGAACACTGAAGCTTTCTTT
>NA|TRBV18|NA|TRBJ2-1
CASSEDNEQFF
TGTGCCAGCTCCGAGGACAATGAGCAGTTCTTC
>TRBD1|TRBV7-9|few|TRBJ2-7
CASSSLGQVNEQYF
TGTGCCAGCAGCTCACTGGGACAGGTAAACGAGCAGTACTTC
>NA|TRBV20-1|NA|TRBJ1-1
CSAYRDDGAVMNTEAFF
TGCAGTGCCTACCGAGATGATGGGGCTGTTATGAACACTGAAGCTTTCTTT